This section outlines one TCR beta chain sequence together with its context. Its specificity is unknown. The read halts 3 residues ahead of the CDR3 end, with the missing end drawn from the germline J gene. Generated by immunoSEQ multiplex PCR, the TCRdb table keeps only in-frame clones and is missing some. With 25,000 to 40,000 clones in the sample, the ten largest clones hold less than 2%. Related graft donors supplied nonmyeloablative bone marrow transplants, and mixed chimerism was transient. Unstimulated regulatory T cells (CD4+CD25+CD127-), CD4+CD25- non-regulatory cells, CD4 and CD8 cells were FACS-sorted from thawed PBMCs. The data stem from a study of Tregs in tolerant kidney transplant recipients. CDR3 length: 14 residues. V lost 5 bases, J lost 4 bases, and 16 bases lay in between. The germline V gene encodes CDR1 DFQATT and CDR2 SNEGSKA (reference sequence). The study's findings and limits: Validation in larger populations is needed because few patients were studied. Biological reproducibility was not directly addressed in this study. Antigen-driven expansion was suggested because donor-specific Tregs expanded more than all Tregs in tolerant patients.

The specimen was CD4+ T cells from blood (PBMCs), collected 24 months after the transplant. The V and J genes are TRBV20-1 and TRBJ2-3; D is possibly TRBD2 (5 bases). This TCR was sampled from a human patient who received a combined kidney and bone marrow transplant. Some of these T cells may belong to the graft donor. The CDR3 here is CSAQRSAGPDTQYF. The DNA read from the CDR3 is TGCAGTGCTCAGCGGTCGGCCGGTCCAGATACG.